This is a list of T cell receptor beta chains from one sample in a study of control samples from healthy donors and cancer patients. The table came from immunoSEQ multiplex PCR; TCRdb's copy has only in-frame clones and leaves some out. The repertoire has 70,000 or so clones, 94% of them found once; the top ten carry more than 5.5%. Sequencing used blood. These receptors were taken from a woman in her thirties or forties in good health. Both conserved end residues are part of each CDR3. A D gene is named only where the DNA matches it firmly. For some rows the clone size is stated as once, few or many, or as a class when expanded; others skip it.

clone size	J gene	V gene	D gene	CDR3 DNA	CDR3 protein
NA	TRBJ2-5	TRBV9	TRBD2	TGTGCCAGCACCCGTGGAAGGGCGGGAGGAGAGACCCAGTACTTC	CASTRGRAGGETQYF
NA	TRBJ2-5	TRBV6-6	NA	TGTGCCAGCAGCCAGGGAGACACTCTTGAGACCCAGTACTTC	CASSQGDTLETQYF
NA	TRBJ1-4	TRBV7-2	NA	TGTGCCAGCAGCAACAGGGTTGCAACTAATGAAAAACTGTTTTTT	CASSNRVATNEKLFF
NA	TRBJ2-2	TRBV18	NA	TGTGCCAGCTCACCGGGGACGAACACCGGGGAGCTGTTTTTT	CASSPGTNTGELFF
NA	TRBJ1-4	TRBV5-4	NA	TGTGCCAGCAGCTTGTCATTGGACCGTAATGAAAAACTGTTTTTT	CASSLSLDRNEKLFF
NA	TRBJ2-7	TRBV6-6	TRBD1	TGTGCCAGCAGAAGGACAGGGACCTCCTACGAGCAGTACTTC	CASRRTGTSYEQYF
NA	TRBJ2-1	TRBV5-5	NA	TGTGCCAGCAGCACAAGGTCCGGTGAGCAGTTCTTC	CASSTRSGEQFF
few	TRBJ1-4	TRBV6-1	TRBD1	TGTGCCAGCAGTGAACCCCCAGGGGGGGAAAAACTGTTTTTT	CASSEPPGGEKLFF
NA	TRBJ2-2	TRBV19	NA	TGTGCCAGTTCCCGGACTTTGGGCACCGGGGAGCTGTTTTTT	CASSRTLGTGELFF
once	TRBJ1-1	TRBV6-5	NA	TGTGCCAGCAGTCAGGGCCCTGAAGCTTTCTTT	CASSQGPEAFF
NA	TRBJ2-1	TRBV18	NA	TGTGCCAGCTCACCACGGACTTGGTCGGAGGAGCAGTTCTTC	CASSPRTWSEEQFF
NA	TRBJ1-1	TRBV6-6	NA	TGTGCCAGCTGGGAGTGGACAGTCCGAGACACTGAAGCTTTCTTT	CASWEWTVRDTEAFF
NA	TRBJ1-1	TRBV19	NA	TGTGCCAGTAGTATGGGGGTTGGTGAAGCTTTCTTT	CASSMGVGEAFF
NA	TRBJ2-3	TRBV9	NA	TGTGCCAGCAGCGTAGATGGTCTGACAGATACGCAGTATTTT	CASSVDGLTDTQYF
once	TRBJ1-2	TRBV7-9	NA	TGTGCCAGCAGCTTAGTTGGCTATGGCTACACCTTC	CASSLVGYGYTF
NA	TRBJ2-2	TRBV12-3/TRBV12-4	NA	TGTGCCAGCAGCGGAGGGTGGACCGGGGAGCTGTTTTTT	CASSGGWTGELFF
NA	TRBJ2-5	TRBV6-2/TRBV6-3	TRBD2	TGTGCCAGCAGTTACGAGCGGGAGAGGCCGTACCAAGAGACCCAGTACTTC	CASSYERERPYQETQYF
NA	TRBJ1-1	TRBV18	NA	TGTGCCAGCTCACCACGGGCAGACATGAACACTGAAGCTTTCTTT	CASSPRADMNTEAFF
NA	TRBJ1-1	TRBV27	NA	TGTGCCAGCAGTTTTGCCGGGGGGGACACTGAAGCTTTCTTT	CASSFAGGDTEAFF
NA	TRBJ1-6	TRBV4-1	NA	TGCGCCAGCAGCCGCGAGGCCCCCTCCGGGTCGCCTAATTCACCCCTCCACTTT	CASSREAPSGSPNSPLHF
once	TRBJ1-1	TRBV20-1	TRBD1	TGCAGTGCTAGTTCCGGACAGGGGTACACTGAAGCTTTCTTT	CSASSGQGYTEAFF
NA	TRBJ1-2	TRBV2	NA	TGTGCCAGCACAACAGGGTATGGCTACACCTTC	CASTTGYGYTF
once	TRBJ2-4	TRBV10-3	NA	TGTGCCATCAGTGAGTCGGAGATAGACCTAGCCAAAAACATTCAGTACTTC	CAISESEIDLAKNIQYF
NA	TRBJ2-2	TRBV5-1	NA	TGCGCCAGCAGCTCCTCAGGGGAGGCCACCGGGGAGCTGTTTTTT	CASSSSGEATGELFF
NA	TRBJ1-4	TRBV9	TRBD1	TGTGCCAGCAGCGTCGGACAGGGAACATATAATGAAAAACTGTTTTTT	CASSVGQGTYNEKLFF
NA	TRBJ2-3	TRBV6-2/TRBV6-3	TRBD2	TGTGCCAGCAGCCCAGTAGCGGGGGAGTTGGCAGATACGCAGTATTTT	CASSPVAGELADTQYF
NA	TRBJ2-5	TRBV5-1	NA	TGCGCCAGCAGCCCAAACAGAAAGCAAGAGACCCAGTACTTC	CASSPNRKQETQYF
NA	TRBJ1-1	TRBV9	NA	TGTGCCAGCAGCGGGCCCCCTGTCAACCGGTGGACTGAAGCTTTCTTT	CASSGPPVNRWTEAFF
once	TRBJ2-7	TRBV7-2	NA	TGTGCCAGCAGCTTAGCAGGCTTACAGGGCGAGCAGTACTTC	CASSLAGLQGEQYF
NA	TRBJ1-2	TRBV4-2	NA	TGTGCCAGCACCGTCCTAGTAGGACAAGACTATGGCTACACCTTC	CASTVLVGQDYGYTF
once	TRBJ2-1	TRBV9	NA	TGTGCCAGCAGCGTAGTTTTGGGTAGGGAGCAGTTCTTC	CASSVVLGREQFF